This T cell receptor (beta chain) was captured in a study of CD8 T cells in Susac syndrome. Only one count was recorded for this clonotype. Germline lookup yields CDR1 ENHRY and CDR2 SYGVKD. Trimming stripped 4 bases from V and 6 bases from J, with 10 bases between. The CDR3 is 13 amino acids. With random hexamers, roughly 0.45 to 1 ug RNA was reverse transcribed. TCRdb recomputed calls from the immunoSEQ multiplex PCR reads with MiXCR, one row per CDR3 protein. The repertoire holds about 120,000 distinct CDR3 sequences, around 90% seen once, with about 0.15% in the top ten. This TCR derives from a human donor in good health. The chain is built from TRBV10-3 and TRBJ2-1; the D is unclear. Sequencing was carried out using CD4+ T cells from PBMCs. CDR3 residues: CAISGGDFNEQFF. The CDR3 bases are TGTGCCATCAGTGGCGGAGACTTCAATGAGCAGTTCTTC.